One and the same sample provided the 2 T cell receptor beta chains below, sequenced in a study of cytomegalovirus exposure and HLA in healthy donors. Vbeta (60) and Jbeta (13) primers were used in the PCR. Assay used: immunoSEQ multiplex PCR; TCRdb lists only in-frame clones, some missing. The repertoire includes over 100,000 clones, 79% of them detected once, and approximately 3.1% sits in the top ten. Input material: PBMCs. The receptors here all came from a woman aged 18-29 years in good health and CMV-seropositive.

The chain has TRBV7-8 and TRBJ1-4; D is ambiguous. Germline V gene sequence: CDR1 SGHVS, CDR2 FQNEAQ. CDR3 length: 15 amino acids. V shed 5 bases and J shed 0 bases, with 10 bases lying between them. This CDR3 is CASSQSGPTNEKLFF. Here the CDR3 DNA reads TGTGCCAGCAGCCAATCTGGGCCAACTAATGAAAAACTGTTTTTT.

The chain links TRBV5-4 to TRBJ2-1; the D gene is possibly TRBD1 (5 bases). V was trimmed by 5 bases and J by 2 bases, leaving 17 bases between them. The CDR3 totals 16 residues. CDR1 and CDR2 (germline): SGHNT, YYREEE (reference sequence). The CDR3, as DNA: TGTGCCAGCAGACAGGACCTCCCCGGAACCTACAATGAGCAGTTCTTC. Its protein is CASRQDLPGTYNEQFF. The full variable domain, completed using reference TRBV5-4 and TRBJ2-1, is ETGVTQSPTHLIKTRGQQVTLRCSSQSGHNTVSWYQQALGQGPQFIFQYYREEENGRGNFPPRFSGLQFPNYSSELNVNALELDDSALYLCASRQDLPGTYNEQFFGPGTRLTVL.